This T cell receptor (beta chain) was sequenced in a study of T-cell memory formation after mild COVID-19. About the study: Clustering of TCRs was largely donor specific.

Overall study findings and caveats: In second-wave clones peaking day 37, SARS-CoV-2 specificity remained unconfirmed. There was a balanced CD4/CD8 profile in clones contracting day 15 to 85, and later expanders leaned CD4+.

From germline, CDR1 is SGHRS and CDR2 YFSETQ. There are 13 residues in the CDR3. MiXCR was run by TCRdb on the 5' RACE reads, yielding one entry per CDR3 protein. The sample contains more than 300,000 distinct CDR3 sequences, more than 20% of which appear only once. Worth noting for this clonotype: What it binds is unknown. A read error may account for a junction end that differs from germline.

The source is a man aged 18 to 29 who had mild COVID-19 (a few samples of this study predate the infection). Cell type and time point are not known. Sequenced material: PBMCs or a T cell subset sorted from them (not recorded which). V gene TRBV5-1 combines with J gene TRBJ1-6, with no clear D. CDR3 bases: TGCGCCAGCAGCTTGGGAATGGACTCACCCCTCAACTTT. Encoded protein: CASSLGMDSPLNF.